A single sample is the source of the 28 T cell receptor beta chains below, sequenced in a study of shared clonotypes between healthy human individuals. The table came from immunoSEQ multiplex PCR; TCRdb's copy has only in-frame clones and leaves some out. The data hold some 2 million clones, with approximately 94% observed a single time. CD8 cells classed as naive were CD45RO-negative and positively selected for CCR7, excluding terminally differentiated effector memory CD45RA+ cells. Input material: naive CD8+ T cells sorted from blood. The receptors shown here come from a young man in good health.

About this clone itself: Other nucleotide sequences from this sample produce the same CDR3. The gene calls are TRBV11-2 and TRBJ2-7, with D uncertain. The V gene's germline CDR1 is SGHAT and CDR2 FQNNGV. The CDR3 is 13 residues long. Trimming pared 1 base from V and 2 bases from J, leaving 6 bases between. The CDR3 nucleotides are TGTGCCAGCAGCTTAGGGACCGCCTACGAGCAGTACTTC. Amino acids: CASSLGTAYEQYF.

Details on this clone: This sample also contains other DNA sequences that code for the same CDR3. The V gene is TRBV4-3, the J gene TRBJ2-7; TRBD2 agrees at 11 bases. After removal of 3 bases from V and 2 bases from J, the junction contained 3 bases not matched to a gene. The germline gives CDR1 LGHNA, CDR2 YSLEER. The CDR3 runs 15 residues. This chain's CDR3 is CASSQETSGAYEQYF. The CDR3 nucleotides are TGCGCCAGCAGCCAGGAGACTAGCGGGGCCTACGAGCAGTACTTC.

This chain uses TRBV5-8 with TRBJ2-1; 14 nucleotides align to TRBD2. The V and J ends lost 3 bases and 5 bases, in that order; junction bases with no gene match: 7. Germline values: CDR1 SGHTS, CDR2 YDEGEE. This CDR3 has 17 amino acids. The CDR3 nucleotides read TGTGCCAGCAGCTCCGAGGGACTAGCGGGAGAGAACAATGAGCAGTTCTTC. It is translated as CASSSEGLAGENNEQFF.

The chain is built from TRBV7-9 and TRBJ1-1; D is perhaps TRBD1 (6 bases). Per germline, CDR1 SEHNR and CDR2 FQNEAQ (reference sequence). This CDR3 is 12 amino acids long. Trimming removed 3 bases at V and 11 bases at J, with 13 bases between. This CDR3 reads CASSFGEGGAFF. CDR3 coding DNA: TGTGCCAGCAGCTTCGGGGAAGGGGGGGCTTTCTTT.

This chain links TRBV5-1 with TRBJ2-7; D may correspond to TRBD1 or TRBD2 (5 bases each). This CDR3 is built from 14 residues. Germline-derived CDR1 and CDR2 are SGHRS and YFSETQ. Trimming removed 4 bases from V and 0 bases from J, with 11 bases in between. For the CDR3, the DNA is TGCGCCAGCAGCAGTCGGGACGGCTCCTACGAGCAGTACTTC. Amino acid sequence: CASSSRDGSYEQYF. The whole variable domain, remainder taken from reference TRBV5-1 and TRBJ2-7, is KAGVTQTPRYLIKTRGQQVTLSCSPISGHRSVSWYQQTPGQGLQFLFEYFSETQRNKGNFPGRFSGRQFSNSRSEMNVSTLELGDSALYLCASSSRDGSYEQYFGPGTRLTVT.

With regard to this clone: Distinct nucleotide sequences in the sample also encode this CDR3. The chain joins TRBV10-1 to TRBJ2-2, with no clear D. CDR3 length: 13 residues. The germline CDR1 and CDR2 sequences are WNHNN and SYGVQD (reference sequence). Trimming took 3 bases from V and 5 from J, leaving 7 bases between them. The CDR3 nucleotides read TGCGCCAGCAGTGAAACGGATACCGGGGAGCTGTTTTTT. Translating gives CASSETDTGELFF.

The chain employs TRBV2 and TRBJ2-7; D is undetermined. CDR3 length: 16 residues. The germline V gene has CDR1 SNHLY and CDR2 FYNNEI. Trimming removed 1 base at V and 0 bases at J, with 13 bases between. The CDR3 DNA follows: TGTGCCAGCAGTGAAGTCCCCAGTAGCCTCTCCTACGAGCAGTACTTC. Translating it yields CASSEVPSSLSYEQYF.

The rearrangement uses TRBV2 and TRBJ2-6; D remains ambiguous. The CDR3 loop spans 17 amino acids. Germline lookup yields CDR1 SNHLY and CDR2 FYNNEI. Trimming took off 3 bases at V and 0 bases at J, with 12 bases between the two ends. The CDR3 DNA reads TGTGCCAGCAGTGAGGGCGGCTCAAGCTCTGGGGCCAACGTCCTGACTTTC. Protein: CASSEGGSSSGANVLTF.

Regarding this clone: Other nucleotide sequences in the sample specify the same CDR3. The genes are TRBV7-9 and TRBJ2-7, with D uncertain. Trimming removed 0 bases at V and 0 bases at J, with 3 bases between. Germline V CDR1 and CDR2: SEHNR, FQNEAQ (reference sequence). The CDR3 runs 13 residues. For the CDR3, the DNA is TGTGCCAGCAGCTTAGCTGGCTCCTACGAGCAGTACTTC. Its translation: CASSLAGSYEQYF.

This clone was counted a single time. A read error may produce the germline difference seen at one junction end. Other nucleotide sequences from this sample produce the same CDR3. V usage is TRBV4-1 and J usage is TRBJ1-5; TRBD1 aligns across 9 bases. The length of the CDR3 is 15 residues. The germline CDR1 and CDR2 sequences are MGHRA and YSYEKL. The DNA of the CDR3 is TGCGCCAGCAGCCAAGTAACAGGGGGCAACCAGCCCCAGCATTTT. Its protein is CASSQVTGGNQPQHF.

This chain uses TRBV13 with TRBJ2-3; 7 positions match TRBD2. The V gene's germline CDR1 is PRHDT and CDR2 FYEKMQ (reference sequence). Trimming at V came to 4 bases and at J to 2 bases, leaving 6 bases not matched to a gene. The CDR3 totals 15 residues. The CDR3 protein is CASSSPSGNTDTQYF. CDR3 DNA sequence: TGTGCCAGCAGCTCCCCCAGCGGGAACACAGATACGCAGTATTTT.

Only one count was recorded for this clone. V usage is TRBV27 and J usage is TRBJ1-1; D not resolved. The CDR3 spans 13 residues. With 6 bases removed from V and 0 bases from J, the gap between germline ends came to 8 bases. Germline values: CDR1 MNHEY, CDR2 SMNVEV (reference sequence). The CDR3 DNA reads as TGTGCCAGCAGAGAGATCGTGAACACTGAAGCTTTCTTT. Its protein product is CASREIVNTEAFF.

J is TRBJ2-5 and V is TRBV6-1; no clear D. The V and J ends lost 5 bases and 3 bases respectively, with 7 bases between them. CDR3 length: 12 residues. Germline lookup yields CDR1 MNHNS and CDR2 SASEGT. The CDR3 region is CASSLLEETQYF. CDR3 coding DNA: TGTGCCAGCAGTCTCCTCGAAGAGACCCAGTACTTC.

For this clone: Other DNA sequences in this sample translate to the same CDR3. The chain carries TRBV6-5 and TRBJ1-5; D gene ambiguous. V was clipped by 2 bases and J by 4 bases, with 9 bases between them. Germline CDR1 and CDR2: MNHEY and SVGAGI. The CDR3 is made up of 14 amino acids. The CDR3 here is CASSYRGGNQPQHF. In DNA form, the CDR3 reads TGTGCCAGCAGTTACCGGGGAGGTAATCAGCCCCAGCATTTT.

The V and J genes are TRBV6-5 and TRBJ2-7; D is perhaps TRBD1 (5 bases). Germline V gives CDR1 MNHEY, CDR2 SVGAGI. V lost 8 bases, J lost 6 bases, and 17 bases lay in between. The CDR3 runs to 13 residues. CDR3 DNA: TGTGCCAGCTCCTTCCAGGGCCGAGCCGAGCAGTACTTC. Amino acids: CASSFQGRAEQYF.

The chain has TRBV7-2 and TRBJ1-6, with D unresolved. The CDR3 is 13 amino acids. Trimming took 0 bases from V and 8 from J, leaving 5 bases between them. Germline assignment: CDR1 SGHTA and CDR2 FQGNSA. CDR3 amino acids: CASSLASYSPLHF. The CDR3 coding sequence is TGTGCCAGCAGCTTAGCGTCGTATTCACCCCTCCACTTT.

Note on this clone: In the same sample, other DNA sequences code for this CDR3. The V and J genes are TRBV11-2 and TRBJ1-1; D is perhaps TRBD1 (5 bases). The CDR3 contains 12 residues. Per the germline V gene, CDR1 is SGHAT and CDR2 is FQNNGV. Trimming stripped 6 bases from V and 5 bases from J, with 10 bases between. CDR3 bases: TGTGCCAGCAGTACTGGGGGGACTGAAGCTTTCTTT. Translated: CASSTGGTEAFF.

V gene TRBV5-1 combines with J gene TRBJ2-5; D may be TRBD1 or TRBD2 (6 bases each). Germline assignment: CDR1 SGHRS and CDR2 YFSETQ. The V end was cut by 0 bases, the J end by 6 bases, with 21 bases between. This CDR3 has 17 residues. The CDR3 sequence: CASSLGSEGGSKKTQYF. The CDR3 nucleotides are TGCGCCAGCAGCTTGGGCAGCGAGGGGGGATCCAAGAAGACCCAGTACTTC.

This clone appeared once. The chain links TRBV5-6 to TRBJ2-7, with D possibly TRBD1 on 5 matching bases. The CDR3 loop spans 14 amino acids. The V end was cut by 4 bases, the J end by 3 bases, with 14 bases between. Per the germline V gene, CDR1 is SGHDT and CDR2 is YYEEEE. The CDR3 nucleotides are TGTGCCAGCAGCGGTCTGAACAGGATCTACGAGCAGTACTTC. Protein sequence: CASSGLNRIYEQYF. Full variable domain (rest looked up from reference TRBV5-6 and TRBJ2-7): DAGVTQSPTHLIKTRGQQVTLRCSPKSGHDTVSWYQQALGQGPQFIFQYYEEEERQRGNFPDRFSGHQFPNYSSELNVNALLLGDSALYLCASSGLNRIYEQYFGPGTRLTVT.

About this clone: Other DNA sequences from this sample encode an identical CDR3 as well. The CDR3 spells CASSLGPGSSYEQYF. In nucleotides, the CDR3 is TGTGCCAGCAGCTTAGGGCCTGGCAGCTCCTACGAGCAGTACTTC. The rearrangement links TRBV11-2 to TRBJ2-7; no firm D call. There are 15 residues in the CDR3. Germline values: CDR1 SGHAT, CDR2 FQNNGV. V dropped 1 base and J dropped 0 bases, with 10 bases sitting between them.

This chain connects TRBV27 to TRBJ2-5; D remains ambiguous. Per the germline V gene, CDR1 is MNHEY and CDR2 is SMNVEV (reference sequence). V was shortened by 0 bases and J by 7 bases, with 9 bases between the two germline ends. This CDR3 is 13 amino acids long. The CDR3 nucleotides are TGTGCCAGCAGTTTATCCCTGGGCGGGACCCAGTACTTC. Its protein product is CASSLSLGGTQYF.

This chain uses TRBV4-1 with TRBJ2-1; 7 bases agree with TRBD2. This CDR3 is built from 13 residues. From germline, CDR1 is MGHRA and CDR2 YSYEKL. V shed 3 bases, J shed 6 bases, and the junction held 2 bases outside the gene matches. CDR3 in amino acids: CASSHRGVNEQFF. The CDR3 coding sequence is TGCGCCAGCAGCCACCGGGGGGTCAATGAGCAGTTCTTC.

J is TRBJ1-3 and V is TRBV5-1; 8 bases fit TRBD1. CDR1 SGHRS and CDR2 YFSETQ come from the germline V gene. The V segment lost 4 bases and the J segment 1 base; nucleotides outside the gene matches: 4. The CDR3 contains 15 residues. The CDR3 nucleotides read TGCGCCAGCAGCCCCGACAGGGGATCTGGAAACACCATATATTTT. Encoded protein: CASSPDRGSGNTIYF.

Details on this clone: One end of the junction fails to match germline, which may point to a read error. The chain employs TRBV7-7 and TRBJ2-1, with no clear D. Germline assignment: CDR1 SSHAT and CDR2 FNYEAQ (reference sequence). The CDR3 is made up of 14 amino acids. CDR3 residues: CASSLVPTANEQFF. In DNA form, the CDR3 reads TGTGCTAGCAGCTTAGTCCCAACGGCGAATGAGCAGTTCTTC.

The chain recombines TRBV27 with TRBJ2-7; 8 bases line up with TRBD1. The CDR3 spans 12 residues. Trimming cost V 6 bases and J 5 bases; bases outside gene matches: 3. Per germline, CDR1 MNHEY and CDR2 SMNVEV (reference sequence). The CDR3 loop is CASSRTGNEQYF. CDR3 sequence (DNA): TGTGCCAGCAGCCGGACAGGGAACGAGCAGTACTTC.

A single count supports this clone. This chain connects TRBV4-1 to TRBJ2-1; D not resolved. V lost 3 bases, J lost 0 bases, and 6 bases lay in between. Germline CDR1 is MGHRA and CDR2 is YSYEKL. This CDR3 is 14 amino acids long. CDR3 coding DNA: TGCGCCAGCAGCCACCCGAGCTCCTACAATGAGCAGTTCTTC. Translating gives CASSHPSSYNEQFF.

Remarks on this clone: This same CDR3 is encoded by further DNA sequences in the sample. The chain carries TRBV27 and TRBJ2-1; 7 positions agree with TRBD1. This CDR3 comprises 14 residues. With V trimmed by 6 bases and J by 4 bases, 6 bases remained unmatched. CDR1 is MNHEY and CDR2 is SMNVEV in the germline V gene (reference sequence). This CDR3 reads CASSHRDSYNEQFF. CDR3 bases: TGTGCCAGCAGCCACCGGGACAGTTACAATGAGCAGTTCTTC.

This clone appeared a few times. This sample includes further DNA sequences coding for the same CDR3. V gene TRBV7-9 combines with J gene TRBJ2-7; D not certain. Germline V gene lookup returns CDR1 SEHNR and CDR2 FQNEAQ (reference sequence). The V end was cut by 4 bases, the J end by 3 bases, with 4 bases between. This CDR3 is built from 11 residues. The CDR3 DNA is TGTGCCAGCAGCTCCGACTACGAGCAGTACTTC. As protein: CASSSDYEQYF.